This TCR beta chain was found in a study of PD-1 blockade in classical Hodgkin lymphoma. The time point denotes: cycle 4 day 1 (C4D1), after more than 5 weeks of nivolumab. Every patient experienced relapse after autologous stem cell transplantation, and brentuximab vedotin exposure varied. After thawing, PBMCs were subjected to magnetic negative selection to isolate CD8+ T cells. The repertoire was sequenced with immunoSEQ multiplex PCR; TCRdb's copy has only in-frame clones and lacks some. In the table there are some 20,000 clones, more than 80% of which are singletons. In regard to this clone: No antigen is known for it.

Study-level points and caveats: Relapsed/refractory patients reportedly had the lowest baseline TCR diversity, below newly diagnosed patients, who were below healthy donors. It was CD4+ TCR diversity, not CD8+, that rose significantly by C4D1.

Germline V gene lookup returns CDR1 SGDLS and CDR2 YYNGEE. V was trimmed by 0 bases and J by 3 bases, leaving 13 bases between them. The CDR3 is made up of 15 amino acids. The V call is TRBV9, the J call TRBJ2-7; D may be TRBD1 or TRBD2 (5 bases each). The clonotype comes from a human donor with classical Hodgkin lymphoma. The sequences come from CD8+ T cells from blood, collected before the fourth cycle of nivolumab. The CDR3, as DNA: TGTGCCAGCAGCGTAGGGGACGGACGGTTCTACGAGCAGTACTTC. It translates to CASSVGDGRFYEQYF. Looking up the rest from reference TRBV9 and TRBJ2-7 gives the full variable domain: DSGVTQTPKHLITATGQRVTLRCSPRSGDLSVYWYQQSLDQGLQFLIQYYNGEERAKGNILERFSAQQFPDLHSELNLSSLELGDSALYFCASSVGDGRFYEQYFGPGTRLTVT.